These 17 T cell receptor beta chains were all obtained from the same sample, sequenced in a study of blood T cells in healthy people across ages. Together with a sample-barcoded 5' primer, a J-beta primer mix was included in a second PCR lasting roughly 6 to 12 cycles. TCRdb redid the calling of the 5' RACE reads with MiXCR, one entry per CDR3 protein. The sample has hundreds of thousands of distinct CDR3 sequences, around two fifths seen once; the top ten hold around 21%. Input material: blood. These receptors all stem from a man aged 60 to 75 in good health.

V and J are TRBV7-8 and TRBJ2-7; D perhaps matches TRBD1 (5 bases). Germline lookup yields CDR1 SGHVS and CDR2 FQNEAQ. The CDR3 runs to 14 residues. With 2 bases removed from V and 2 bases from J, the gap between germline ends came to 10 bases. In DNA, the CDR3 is TGTGCCAGCAGCTTAATAGGGGCTGCCTACGAGCAGTACTTC. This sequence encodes CASSLIGAAYEQYF.

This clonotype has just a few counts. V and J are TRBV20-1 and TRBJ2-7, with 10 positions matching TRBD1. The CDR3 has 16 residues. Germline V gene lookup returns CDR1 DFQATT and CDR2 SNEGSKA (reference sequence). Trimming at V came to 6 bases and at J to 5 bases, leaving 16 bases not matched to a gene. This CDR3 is CSAVGRQGAIGDEQYF. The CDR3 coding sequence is TGCAGTGCCGTTGGTCGACAGGGGGCGATCGGGGACGAGCAGTACTTC.

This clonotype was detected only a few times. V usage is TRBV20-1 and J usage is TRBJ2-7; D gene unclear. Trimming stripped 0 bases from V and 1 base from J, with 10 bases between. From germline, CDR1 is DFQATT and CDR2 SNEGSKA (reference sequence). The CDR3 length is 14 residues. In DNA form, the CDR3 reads TGCAGTGCTAGAGATAACCTGGGGTCCTACGAGCAGTACTTC. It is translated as CSARDNLGSYEQYF.

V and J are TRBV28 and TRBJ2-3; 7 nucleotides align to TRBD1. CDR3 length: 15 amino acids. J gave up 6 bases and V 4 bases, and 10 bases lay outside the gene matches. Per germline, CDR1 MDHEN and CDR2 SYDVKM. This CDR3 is CASSSKDRSSDTQYF. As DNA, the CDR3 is TGTGCCAGCAGTTCAAAGGACAGGTCTTCGGATACGCAGTATTTT.

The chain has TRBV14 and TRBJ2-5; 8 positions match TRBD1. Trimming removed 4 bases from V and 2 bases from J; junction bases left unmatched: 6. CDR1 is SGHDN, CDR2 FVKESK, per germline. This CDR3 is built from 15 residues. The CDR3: CASSRRTGFQETQYF. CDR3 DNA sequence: TGTGCCAGCAGCCGCCGGACAGGGTTTCAAGAGACCCAGTACTTC.

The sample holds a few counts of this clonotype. CDR3 loop: CASSERGFGRETQYF. CDR3 nucleotides: TGCGCCAGCAGCGAAAGGGGATTTGGCCGAGAGACCCAGTACTTC. The rearrangement joins TRBV5-1 to TRBJ2-5; a weak D match, TRBD1 (5 bases). The V and J ends lost 4 bases and 4 bases respectively, with 17 bases between them. The CDR3 is made up of 15 amino acids. Germline CDR1 and CDR2: SGHRS and YFSETQ. Full variable domain (missing parts from reference TRBV5-1 and TRBJ2-5): KAGVTQTPRYLIKTRGQQVTLSCSPISGHRSVSWYQQTPGQGLQFLFEYFSETQRNKGNFPGRFSGRQFSNSRSEMNVSTLELGDSALYLCASSERGFGRETQYFGPGTRLLVL.

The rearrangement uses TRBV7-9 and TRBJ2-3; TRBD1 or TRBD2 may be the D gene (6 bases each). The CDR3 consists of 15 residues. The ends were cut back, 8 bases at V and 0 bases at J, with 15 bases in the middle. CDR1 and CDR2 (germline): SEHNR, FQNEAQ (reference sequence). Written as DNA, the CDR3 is TGTGCCAGCCTGGGGGCGGGAACTAGCACAGATACGCAGTATTTT. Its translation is CASLGAGTSTDTQYF.

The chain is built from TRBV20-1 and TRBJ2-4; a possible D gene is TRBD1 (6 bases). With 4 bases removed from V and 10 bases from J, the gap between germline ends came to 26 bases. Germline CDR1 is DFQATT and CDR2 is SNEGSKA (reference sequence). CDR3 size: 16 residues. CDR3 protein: CSAIPHSQGPKEIQYF. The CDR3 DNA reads TGCAGTGCTATACCCCATTCACAGGGCCCCAAGGAAATTCAGTACTTC.

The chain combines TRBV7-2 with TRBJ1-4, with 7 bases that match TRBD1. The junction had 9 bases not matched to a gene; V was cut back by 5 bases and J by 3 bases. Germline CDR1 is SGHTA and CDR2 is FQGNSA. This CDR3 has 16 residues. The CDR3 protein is CASSPWGTDSNEKLFF. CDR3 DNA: TGTGCCAGCAGCCCCTGGGGGACAGACTCTAATGAAAAACTGTTTTTT.

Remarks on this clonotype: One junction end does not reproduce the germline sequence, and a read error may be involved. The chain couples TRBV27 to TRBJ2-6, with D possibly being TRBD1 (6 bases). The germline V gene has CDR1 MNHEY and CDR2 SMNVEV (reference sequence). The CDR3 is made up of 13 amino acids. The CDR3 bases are TGTGCCAGCATGGGGGCTGGGGCCAACGTCCCGACTTTC. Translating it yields CASMGAGANVPTF.

CDR3 protein: CASSLGQGVNTEAFF. The CDR3 bases are TGCGCCAGCAGCTTGGGACAGGGGGTGAACACTGAAGCTTTCTTT. The J gene is TRBJ1-1, the V gene TRBV5-1, with TRBD1 matching over 9 bases. The trim removed 0 bases at V and 0 bases at J, leaving 0 bases unmatched. The germline V gene encodes CDR1 SGHRS and CDR2 YFSETQ. This CDR3 has 15 amino acids.

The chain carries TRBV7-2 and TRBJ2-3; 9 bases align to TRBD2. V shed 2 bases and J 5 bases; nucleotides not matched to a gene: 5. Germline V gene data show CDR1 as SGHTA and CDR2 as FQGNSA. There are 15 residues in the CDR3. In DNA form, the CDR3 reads TGTGCCAGCAGCTTATATTCTAGCGGGGTAGATACGCAGTATTTT. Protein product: CASSLYSSGVDTQYF.

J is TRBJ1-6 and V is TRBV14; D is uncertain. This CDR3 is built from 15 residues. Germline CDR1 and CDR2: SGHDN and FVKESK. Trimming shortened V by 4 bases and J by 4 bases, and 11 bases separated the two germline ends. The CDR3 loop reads CASSRGPGYNSPLHF. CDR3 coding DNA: TGTGCCAGCAGCCGAGGGCCAGGATATAATTCACCCCTCCACTTT.

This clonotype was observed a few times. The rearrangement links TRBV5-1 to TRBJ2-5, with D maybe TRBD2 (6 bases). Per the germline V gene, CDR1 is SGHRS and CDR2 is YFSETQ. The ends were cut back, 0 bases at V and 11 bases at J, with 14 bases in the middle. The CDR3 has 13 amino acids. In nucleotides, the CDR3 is TGCGCCAGCAGCTTGGCTGTGACACGGGAGCAGTACTTC. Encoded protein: CASSLAVTREQYF.

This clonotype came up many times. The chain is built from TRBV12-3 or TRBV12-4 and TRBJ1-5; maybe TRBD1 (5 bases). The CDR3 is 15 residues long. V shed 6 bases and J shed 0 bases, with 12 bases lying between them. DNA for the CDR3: TGTGCCAGCAGACCGGGGGACCTTAGCAATCAGCCCCAGCATTTT. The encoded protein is CASRPGDLSNQPQHF.

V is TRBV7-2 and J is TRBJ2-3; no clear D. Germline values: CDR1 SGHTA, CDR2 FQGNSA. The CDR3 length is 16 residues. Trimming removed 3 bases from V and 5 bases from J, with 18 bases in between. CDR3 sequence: CASSFGDLRDRDTQYF. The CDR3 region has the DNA TGTGCCAGCAGCTTTGGAGACCTCCGAGACCGAGATACGCAGTATTTT.

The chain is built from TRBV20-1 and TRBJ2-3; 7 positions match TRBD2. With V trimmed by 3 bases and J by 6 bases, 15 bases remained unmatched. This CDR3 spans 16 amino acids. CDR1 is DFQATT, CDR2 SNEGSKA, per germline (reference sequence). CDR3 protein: CSARGLTQRGRDTQYF. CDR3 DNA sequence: TGCAGTGCTAGGGGCCTCACCCAGCGGGGAAGGGATACGCAGTATTTT.